A single T cell receptor (beta chain) is shown here with its context. Random hexamers were used to reverse transcribe the RNA input (about 0.5 to 1 ug). Multiplex immunoSEQ PCR targeted 54 Vbeta and 13 Jbeta TCR beta segments. TCRdb passed the immunoSEQ multiplex PCR reads through MiXCR, listing each CDR3 protein once. The sample has about 89,000 distinct CDR3 sequences, 80% to 95% seen once. The sample originates from a study of CD8 T cells in Susac syndrome. The germline V and J ends were trimmed by 2 bases and 4 bases, with 12 bases remaining between them. The CDR3 consists of 14 residues. Germline V lookup: CDR1 MNHEY, CDR2 SMNVEV (reference sequence).

The V call is TRBV27, the J call TRBJ2-7, with a tentative D call TRBD2 (5 bases). The sequencing sample was made of CD8+ T cells from PBMCs. The clonotype comes from a human donor in good health. CDR3 in amino acids: CASSLTGLGYEQYF. The DNA of the CDR3 is TGTGCCAGCAGTTTAACTGGACTTGGATACGAGCAGTACTTC.